The sequence of this T cell receptor beta chain was determined in a study of blood T cell repertoires in COVID-19 (TCRdb year 2020). Background for the entire study: Samples covering the acute and convalescent phases of COVID-19 were provided by collaborators in the United States, Italy and Spain. The prospective study material was composed of cDNA or gDNA derived from T cells, B-cell-depleted T cells, or PBMCs. Subjects who had been exposed to COVID-19, were actively infected with it, or had recovered from it provided the deeply sampled blood TCRbeta repertoires that made up the dataset. A freely available public database, intended as a resource for researchers studying the immune response to SARS-CoV-2, is where the repertoires were released. The samples were drawn from the first 160 participants of the ongoing ImmuneRACE study and from 950 to 1,500 subjects provided by 6 global collaborators. A de-identified subject ID, COVID-19 status, age in years and sex were almost always included in the sample metadata. HLA class I and class II types, where available, came from metadata supplied by the sample provider rather than from assay-based typing.

TCRbeta CDR3 regions were amplified from genomic DNA by means of the immunoSEQ Assay, a bias-controlled multiplex PCR. As for how the authors treated the data: Within the assay, amplification of reference gene primers was used to estimate how many nucleated cells each sample contained. Sequence reads were collapsed and filtered to measure the absolute abundance of every unique TCRbeta CDR3 rearrangement. For each sample, productive Simpson clonality was calculated by taking the square root of Simpson's diversity index across productive rearrangements. What TCRdb holds here is the immuneACCESS table cut down to in-frame rearrangements. Part of the clones is not present; checked against another copy, under half of the missing clones reflect an unresolved V gene, and the others are unexplained. V and J calls and clone size come straight from that table; D and trimming were deduced from the DNA. The sample table contains approximately 180,000 clones; only one count was recorded for approximately 85% of them. The ten largest clonotypes hold 9.8% of the sample.

Concerning this clone: Its binding antigen is unknown. One base away there is no much larger clone; base qualities are not given.

Each collaborating institution followed its own protocols to collect whole blood in K2EDTA tubes. For TCRbeta analysis, collaborators shipped samples in one of three forms: frozen whole blood, isolated PBMCs, or DNA extracted from either of those sample types. The full study reports these points: How much clinical and demographic metadata was included differed by source and by participant, and the metadata was provided uncurated.

The source of this sequence is a woman of 80 years or more with acute or convalescent COVID-19. The sequencing input was peripheral blood.

In nucleotide form, the sequence is TGTGCCAGTAGGAGATGGGGGACTAGCGGGAACACCGGGGAGCTGTTTTTT. It encodes CASRRWGTSGNTGELFF. Recombination joined TRBV19 with TRBJ2-2; TRBD2 matches 11 bases in the middle. From the germline V gene (reference sequence), CDR1 is LNHDA and CDR2 is SQIVND. The CDR3 runs 17 residues from the cysteine to the phenylalanine. Only the CDR3 part of the read is kept: 51 bases, read in frame from the first base. The germline V end is reduced by 6 bases and the J end by 1 base; junction bases left unmatched: 7.